These T cell receptor beta chains were read from a single sample in a study of blood T cell repertoires in COVID-19. Profiling relied on immunoSEQ multiplex PCR, and the TCRdb table lists in-frame clones only, not all of them. The data show roughly 320,000 clones, 86% seen once. Sequenced: PBMCs or T cells enriched from blood (not recorded which). The receptor set was obtained from a man aged 30 to 39 who had recovered from COVID-19. CDR3s include the opening cysteine and the closing phenylalanine or tryptophan. A D gene is named only where the DNA matches it firmly. The size entry is marked missing in some rows and otherwise reads once, few, many or a size class.

clone size: -; V gene: TRBV2; D gene: -; J gene: TRBJ1-4; CDR3 DNA: TGTGCCAGCAGCGGGGGGGGTGAGGGACTGTTTTTT; CDR3 protein: CASSGGGEGLFF
clone size: -; V gene: TRBV7-8; D gene: -; J gene: TRBJ1-5; CDR3 DNA: TGTGCCAGCAGCTTAGACAGAGTCGGACTAAGCAATCAGCCCCAGCATTTT; CDR3 protein: CASSLDRVGLSNQPQHF
clone size: -; V gene: TRBV5-6; D gene: -; J gene: TRBJ2-7; CDR3 DNA: TGTGCCAGCAGCGTCCTCCGCGAGCAGTACTTC; CDR3 protein: CASSVLREQYF
clone size: -; V gene: TRBV6-5; D gene: -; J gene: TRBJ1-6; CDR3 DNA: TGTGCCAGCAGCTCTTCGGACAGCCATAATTCACCCCTCCACTTT; CDR3 protein: CASSSSDSHNSPLHF
clone size: -; V gene: TRBV3-1/TRBV3-2; D gene: TRBD2; J gene: TRBJ2-3; CDR3 DNA: TGTGCCAGCAGCCAAGCCCGATGGGGCGGGGGAAGCACAGATACGCAGTATTTT; CDR3 protein: CASSQARWGGGSTDTQYF
clone size: -; V gene: TRBV5-1; D gene: TRBD1; J gene: TRBJ2-1; CDR3 DNA: TGCGCCAGCAGCCAGGACAGGGGTATCAACAATGAGCAGTTCTTC; CDR3 protein: CASSQDRGINNEQFF
clone size: -; V gene: TRBV24-1; D gene: TRBD1; J gene: TRBJ1-1; CDR3 DNA: TGTGCCACCAGACAGGGGGCTGGCACTGAAGCTTTCTTT; CDR3 protein: CATRQGAGTEAFF
clone size: once; V gene: TRBV19; D gene: -; J gene: TRBJ1-5; CDR3 DNA: TGTGCCAGTAGTATCAGGGTAGGCAATCAGCCCCAGCATTTT; CDR3 protein: CASSIRVGNQPQHF
clone size: -; V gene: TRBV9; D gene: TRBD1; J gene: TRBJ1-2; CDR3 DNA: TGTGCCAGCAGCGCGTCACAGGGGTATTTAAACTATGGCTACACCTTC; CDR3 protein: CASSASQGYLNYGYTF
clone size: few; V gene: TRBV10-3; D gene: TRBD2; J gene: TRBJ2-3; CDR3 DNA: TGTGCCATCAGTCCACCTAGCGGGGGGGCCGGGACAGATACGCAGTATTTT; CDR3 protein: CAISPPSGGAGTDTQYF
clone size: -; V gene: TRBV18; D gene: -; J gene: TRBJ1-2; CDR3 DNA: TGTGCCAGCTCATCGGACAGCTTATCCTATGGCTACACCTTC; CDR3 protein: CASSSDSLSYGYTF
clone size: -; V gene: TRBV27; D gene: -; J gene: TRBJ2-6; CDR3 DNA: TGTGCCAGCAGTTTAGCGGCAGCAACCTCCAGGGCCAACGTCCTGACTTTC; CDR3 protein: CASSLAAATSRANVLTF
clone size: many; V gene: TRBV4-1; D gene: TRBD1; J gene: TRBJ2-1; CDR3 DNA: TGCGCCAGCAGCTTTCCGGGACAGGGGGATGAGCAGTTCTTC; CDR3 protein: CASSFPGQGDEQFF
clone size: once; V gene: TRBV6-1; D gene: -; J gene: TRBJ2-7; CDR3 DNA: TGTGCCAGCAGTGAATTGGGGGACAACGAGCAGTACTTC; CDR3 protein: CASSELGDNEQYF
clone size: -; V gene: TRBV19; D gene: TRBD1; J gene: TRBJ1-5; CDR3 DNA: TGTGCCAGTAGTAGGGACAGGGTTGTTCCCCAGCATTTT; CDR3 protein: CASSRDRVVPQHF
clone size: -; V gene: TRBV6-5; D gene: -; J gene: TRBJ2-7; CDR3 DNA: TGTGCCAGCAGTCACGGGGGCGAGCAGTACTTC; CDR3 protein: CASSHGGEQYF
clone size: -; V gene: TRBV23-1; D gene: -; J gene: TRBJ1-4; CDR3 DNA: TGCGCCAGCAGTCAATCCAGCCCAGGGACGGGGGACTACAATGAAAAACTGTTTTTT; CDR3 protein: CASSQSSPGTGDYNEKLFF
clone size: -; V gene: TRBV19; D gene: -; J gene: TRBJ1-1; CDR3 DNA: TGTGCCAGTAGTATACGTTTGGGGACTTCGAACACTGAAGCTTTCTTT; CDR3 protein: CASSIRLGTSNTEAFF
clone size: -; V gene: TRBV5-1; D gene: TRBD1; J gene: TRBJ1-1; CDR3 DNA: TGCGCCAGCAGCTCCGGGACAGGGGTTAGTTGGAACACTGAAGCTTTCTTT; CDR3 protein: CASSSGTGVSWNTEAFF
clone size: -; V gene: TRBV27; D gene: -; J gene: TRBJ2-7; CDR3 DNA: TGTGCCAGCAGTTTAGCCCCTCCGGGAAACTACGAGCAGTACTTC; CDR3 protein: CASSLAPPGNYEQYF
clone size: -; V gene: TRBV7-9; D gene: TRBD1; J gene: TRBJ1-2; CDR3 DNA: TGTGCCAGCAGCTTAGGACAGGGCTCGGCTGGCTACACCTTC; CDR3 protein: CASSLGQGSAGYTF
clone size: once; V gene: TRBV28; D gene: -; J gene: TRBJ2-7; CDR3 DNA: TGTGCCAGCAGTCTTCAGGGATACTACGAGCAGTACTTC; CDR3 protein: CASSLQGYYEQYF
clone size: -; V gene: TRBV6-4; D gene: -; J gene: TRBJ1-6; CDR3 DNA: TGTGCCAGCAGTGATCGGTCGAAATCACCCCTCCACTTT; CDR3 protein: CASSDRSKSPLHF
clone size: -; V gene: TRBV19; D gene: -; J gene: TRBJ2-5; CDR3 DNA: TGTGCCAGTAGTATTCTCGGGGAGACCCAGTACTTC; CDR3 protein: CASSILGETQYF
clone size: -; V gene: TRBV11-3; D gene: -; J gene: TRBJ2-1; CDR3 DNA: TGTGCCAGCAGCTCCTTCGGTGGAGGGGAGTTCGTCAATGAGCAGTTCTTC; CDR3 protein: CASSSFGGGEFVNEQFF
clone size: -; V gene: TRBV19; D gene: TRBD1; J gene: TRBJ1-2; CDR3 DNA: TGTGCCAGTAGTACATCCGGGACAGGGAGTGGCTACACCTTC; CDR3 protein: CASSTSGTGSGYTF
clone size: once; V gene: TRBV30; D gene: -; J gene: TRBJ2-5; CDR3 DNA: TGTGCCTGGAGTGAGGGACTGAACCAAGAGACCCAGTACTTC; CDR3 protein: CAWSEGLNQETQYF
clone size: -; V gene: TRBV27; D gene: TRBD1; J gene: TRBJ1-2; CDR3 DNA: TGTGCCAGCAGTTTCTTAGGACAGGGAAGCTATGGCTACACCTTC; CDR3 protein: CASSFLGQGSYGYTF
clone size: -; V gene: TRBV9; D gene: TRBD2; J gene: TRBJ2-1; CDR3 DNA: TGTGCCAGCAGCCTTAGCGGGGCCCTCGTTTTCTTC; CDR3 protein: CASSLSGALVFF
clone size: -; V gene: TRBV29-1; D gene: TRBD1; J gene: TRBJ1-2; CDR3 DNA: TGCAGCGTTGAGCTAAGCAGGGGACAGAGCTATGGCTACACCTTC; CDR3 protein: CSVELSRGQSYGYTF
clone size: -; V gene: TRBV5-4; D gene: TRBD1; J gene: TRBJ1-2; CDR3 DNA: TGTGCCAGCAGCTCTTCGACAGGGATGTTTGGCTACACCTTC; CDR3 protein: CASSSSTGMFGYTF
clone size: -; V gene: TRBV3-1/TRBV3-2; D gene: TRBD2; J gene: TRBJ2-3; CDR3 DNA: TGTGCCAGCCAGTGGCTAGCGGGATCTAGCACAGATACGCAGTATTTT; CDR3 protein: CASQWLAGSSTDTQYF
clone size: -; V gene: TRBV9; D gene: -; J gene: TRBJ2-3; CDR3 DNA: TGTGCCAGCAGCGTATTAAGCACAGATACGCAGTATTTT; CDR3 protein: CASSVLSTDTQYF
clone size: -; V gene: TRBV18; D gene: TRBD2; J gene: TRBJ2-3; CDR3 DNA: TGTGCCAGCTCGCCGACTAGCGGGGCCACAGATACGCAGTATTTT; CDR3 protein: CASSPTSGATDTQYF
clone size: -; V gene: TRBV4-1; D gene: -; J gene: TRBJ1-5; CDR3 DNA: TGCGCCAGCGGTCCGGGGGGGCTCATGCCCCAGCATTTT; CDR3 protein: CASGPGGLMPQHF
clone size: -; V gene: TRBV7-9; D gene: -; J gene: TRBJ1-1; CDR3 DNA: TGTGCCAGCAGCTTAGCGCAGGGGTCGGGCACTGAAGCTTTCTTT; CDR3 protein: CASSLAQGSGTEAFF
clone size: -; V gene: TRBV28; D gene: -; J gene: TRBJ1-1; CDR3 DNA: TGTGCCAGCAGTACCCGGACAGCTACGGGGAACACTGAAGCTTTCTTT; CDR3 protein: CASSTRTATGNTEAFF
clone size: -; V gene: TRBV5-1; D gene: -; J gene: TRBJ2-7; CDR3 DNA: TGCGCCAGCAGCTTGGCTCCGTCCTACGAGCAGTACTTC; CDR3 protein: CASSLAPSYEQYF
clone size: -; V gene: TRBV10-3; D gene: TRBD1; J gene: TRBJ1-6; CDR3 DNA: TGTGCCATCGGCGGGACAGGAGATTCACCCCTCCACTTT; CDR3 protein: CAIGGTGDSPLHF
clone size: few; V gene: TRBV5-1; D gene: TRBD1; J gene: TRBJ2-3; CDR3 DNA: TGCGCCAGCAGCTTGGTGGGACAGGGGGCAGATACGCAGTATTTT; CDR3 protein: CASSLVGQGADTQYF
clone size: -; V gene: TRBV30; D gene: -; J gene: TRBJ1-1; CDR3 DNA: TGTGCCGGAGACTTTACAGGCACCCATGAAGCTTTCTTT; CDR3 protein: CAGDFTGTHEAFF
clone size: -; V gene: TRBV5-1; D gene: -; J gene: TRBJ2-1; CDR3 DNA: TGCGCCAGCAGCTTGACGGGGGTCAGGGACAATGAGCAGTTCTTC; CDR3 protein: CASSLTGVRDNEQFF
clone size: once; V gene: TRBV11-2; D gene: -; J gene: TRBJ2-1; CDR3 DNA: TGTGCCAGCAATAGCGGTCCCTCCTACAATGAGCAGTTCTTC; CDR3 protein: CASNSGPSYNEQFF
clone size: -; V gene: TRBV5-8; D gene: TRBD2; J gene: TRBJ2-3; CDR3 DNA: TGTGCCAGCAGCTTGGTTGGCGGGAGGGCCTCTAAATGGACAGATACGCAGTATTTT; CDR3 protein: CASSLVGGRASKWTDTQYF
clone size: once; V gene: TRBV6-5; D gene: TRBD1; J gene: TRBJ1-2; CDR3 DNA: TGTGCCAGCAGTCCCGGGACAGGGGGCGCATTGTCCTACACCTTC; CDR3 protein: CASSPGTGGALSYTF
clone size: -; V gene: TRBV18; D gene: -; J gene: TRBJ1-1; CDR3 DNA: TGTGCCAGCTCACCATTGTCTCAGGTGAACACTGAAGCTTTCTTT; CDR3 protein: CASSPLSQVNTEAFF
clone size: -; V gene: TRBV7-6; D gene: -; J gene: TRBJ2-2; CDR3 DNA: TGTGCCAGCAGCGCGCGGATTGAGGCACCGAACACCGGGGAGCTGTTTTTT; CDR3 protein: CASSARIEAPNTGELFF
clone size: -; V gene: TRBV28; D gene: -; J gene: TRBJ1-1; CDR3 DNA: TGTGCCAGCAGTTTAGTAGGGAGGGCCCCGAACACTGAAGCTTTCTTT; CDR3 protein: CASSLVGRAPNTEAFF